This T cell receptor (beta chain) was obtained from a study of CD8 T cells in Susac syndrome. Study-wide results and caveats: As acknowledged by the study, its TCR sequencing and HLA analysis included a relatively small number of individuals.

As to this clonotype: Its antigen is not identified. At one end, the junction sequence differs from germline, possibly due to a read error.

Random hexamers served to reverse transcribe roughly 0.45 to 1 ug RNA. Amplification of TCR beta CDR3 across 54 Vbeta and 13 Jbeta was performed with immunoSEQ multiplex PCR. TCRdb processed the immunoSEQ multiplex PCR reads anew with MiXCR; each CDR3 protein has one entry. The data show approximately 200,000 distinct CDR3 sequences, 95% seen once. TEMRA cells were FACS-enriched, and CD8+ and CD4+ T cells were isolated negatively. The receptor was derived from a human donor with multiple sclerosis. Sequencing was done on a sample of CD4+ T cells from PBMCs.

CDR3 coding DNA: TGCAGTGCCCCAAGGCCTTCAGGGGGCCAAAAGACCCAGTACTTC. It yields the protein CSAPRPSGGQKTQYF. The V gene is TRBV20-1, the J gene TRBJ2-5; 8 bases fit TRBD1. The CDR3 is made up of 15 amino acids. Germline-derived CDR1 and CDR2 are DFQATT and SNEGSKA (reference sequence).